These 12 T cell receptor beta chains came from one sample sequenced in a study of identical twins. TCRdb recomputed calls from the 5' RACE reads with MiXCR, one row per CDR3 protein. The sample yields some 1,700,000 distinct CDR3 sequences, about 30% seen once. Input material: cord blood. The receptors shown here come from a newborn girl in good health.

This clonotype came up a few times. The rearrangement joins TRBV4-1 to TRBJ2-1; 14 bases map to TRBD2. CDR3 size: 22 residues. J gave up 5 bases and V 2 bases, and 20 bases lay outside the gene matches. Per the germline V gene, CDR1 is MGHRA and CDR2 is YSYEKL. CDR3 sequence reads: CASSQSGLAGVTSKNPHNEQFF. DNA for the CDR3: TGCGCCAGCAGCCAATCGGGACTAGCGGGAGTCACGTCCAAAAACCCACACAATGAGCAGTTCTTC.

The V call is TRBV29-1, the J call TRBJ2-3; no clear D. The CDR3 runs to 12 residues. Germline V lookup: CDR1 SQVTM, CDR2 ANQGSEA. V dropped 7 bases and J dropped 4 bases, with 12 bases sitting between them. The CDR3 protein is CSGRPSADTQYF. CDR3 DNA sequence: TGCAGCGGTCGTCCGAGCGCAGATACGCAGTATTTT.

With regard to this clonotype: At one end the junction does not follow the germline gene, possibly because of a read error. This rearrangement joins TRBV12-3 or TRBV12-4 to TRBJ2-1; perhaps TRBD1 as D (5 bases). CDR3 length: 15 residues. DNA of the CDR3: TGTGCCAGCAGTTTAAGGGGTTCAACCTACAATGGGCAGTTCTTC. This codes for CASSLRGSTYNGQFF.

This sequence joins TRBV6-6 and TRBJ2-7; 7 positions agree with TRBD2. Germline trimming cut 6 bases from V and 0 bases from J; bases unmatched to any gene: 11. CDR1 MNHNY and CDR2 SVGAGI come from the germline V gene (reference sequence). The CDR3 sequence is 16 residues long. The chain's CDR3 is CASSPSGTPLSYEQYF. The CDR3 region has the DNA TGTGCCAGCAGCCCTAGCGGAACCCCCCTCTCCTACGAGCAGTACTTC.

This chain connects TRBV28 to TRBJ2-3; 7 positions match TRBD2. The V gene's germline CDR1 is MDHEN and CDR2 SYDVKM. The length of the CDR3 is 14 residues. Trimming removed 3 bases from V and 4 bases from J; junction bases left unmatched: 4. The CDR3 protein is CASSFGRESDTQYF. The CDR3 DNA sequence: TGTGCCAGCAGTTTCGGGCGGGAGTCAGATACGCAGTATTTT.

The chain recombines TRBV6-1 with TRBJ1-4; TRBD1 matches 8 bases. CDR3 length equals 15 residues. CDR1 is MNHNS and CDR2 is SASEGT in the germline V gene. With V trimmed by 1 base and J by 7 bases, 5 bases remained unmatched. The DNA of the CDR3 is TGTGCCAGCAGTGAAGTCACAGGGGGAGGTGAAAAACTGTTTTTT. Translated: CASSEVTGGGEKLFF.

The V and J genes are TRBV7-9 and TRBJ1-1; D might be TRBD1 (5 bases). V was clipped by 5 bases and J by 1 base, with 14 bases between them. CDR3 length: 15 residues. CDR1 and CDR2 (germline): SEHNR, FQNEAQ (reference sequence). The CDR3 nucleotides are TGTGCCAGCAGCCCCCGAGGGGCGAAGAACACTGAAGCTTTCTTT. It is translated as CASSPRGAKNTEAFF.

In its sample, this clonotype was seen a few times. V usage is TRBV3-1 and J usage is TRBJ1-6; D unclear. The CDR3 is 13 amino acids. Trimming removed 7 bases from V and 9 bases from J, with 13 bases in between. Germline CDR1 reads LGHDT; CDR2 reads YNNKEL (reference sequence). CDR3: CASTGIWGSPLHF. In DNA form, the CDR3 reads TGTGCCAGCACCGGAATTTGGGGTTCACCCCTCCACTTT. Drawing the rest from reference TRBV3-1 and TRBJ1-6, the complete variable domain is DTAVSQTPKYLVTQMGNDKSIKCEQNLGHDTMYWYKQDSKKFLKIMFSYNNKELIINETVPNRFSPKSPDKAHLNLHINSLELGDSAVYFCASTGIWGSPLHFGNGTRLTVT.

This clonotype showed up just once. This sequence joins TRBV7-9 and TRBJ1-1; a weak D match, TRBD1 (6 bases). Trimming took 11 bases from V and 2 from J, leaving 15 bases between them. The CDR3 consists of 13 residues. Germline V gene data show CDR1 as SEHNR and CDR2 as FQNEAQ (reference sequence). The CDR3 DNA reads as TGTGCCGGTACGAGGACAGTTAACACTGAAGCTTTCTTT. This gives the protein CAGTRTVNTEAFF.

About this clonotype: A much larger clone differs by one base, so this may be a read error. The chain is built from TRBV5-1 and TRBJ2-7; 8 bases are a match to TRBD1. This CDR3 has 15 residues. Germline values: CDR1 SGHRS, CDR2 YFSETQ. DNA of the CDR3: TGCGCCAGCAGCCGGACAGGGACTCTCTCCTACGGGCAGTACTTC. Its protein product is CASSRTGTLSYGQYF.

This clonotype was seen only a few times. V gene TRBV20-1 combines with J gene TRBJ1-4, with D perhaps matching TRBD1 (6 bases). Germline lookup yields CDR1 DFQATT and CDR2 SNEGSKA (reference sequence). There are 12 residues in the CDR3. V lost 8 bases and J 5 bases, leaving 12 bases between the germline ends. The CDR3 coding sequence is TGCAGTACTGGACAGACCAATGAAAAACTGTTTTTT. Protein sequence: CSTGQTNEKLFF.

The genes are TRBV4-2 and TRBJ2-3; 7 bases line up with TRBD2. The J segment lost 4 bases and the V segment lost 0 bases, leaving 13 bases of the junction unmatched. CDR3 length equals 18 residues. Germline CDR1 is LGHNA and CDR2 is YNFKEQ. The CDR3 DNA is TGTGCCAGCAGCCAAGAGCTAGGGAGACTAGCTTTTGCAGATACGCAGTATTTT. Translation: CASSQELGRLAFADTQYF.